The 7 T cell receptor beta chains below were found in one sample sequenced in a study of cytomegalovirus exposure and HLA in healthy donors. 60 Vbeta and 13 Jbeta primers were used in PCR. TCRdb's table, derived via immunoSEQ multiplex PCR, lists solely in-frame clones and lacks some. The sample table includes about 48,000 clones. Sequencing was done on a sample of PBMCs. All receptors derive from a male donor in good health and CMV-seropositive.

V gene TRBV7-2 combines with J gene TRBJ2-5; D is possibly TRBD1 (5 bases). Trimming shortened V by 2 bases and J by 7 bases, and 17 bases separated the two germline ends. The CDR3 contains 15 residues. Germline values: CDR1 SGHTA, CDR2 FQGNSA. The CDR3 here is CASSLIGHSSGTQYF. CDR3 sequence (DNA): TGTGCCAGCAGCTTAATCGGACACTCAAGTGGGACCCAGTACTTC.

The chain is built from TRBV19 and TRBJ2-2, with D tentatively TRBD2 (5 bases). Per the germline V gene, CDR1 is LNHDA and CDR2 is SQIVND (reference sequence). Trimming removed 10 bases from V and 5 bases from J, with 14 bases in between. The CDR3 totals 13 residues. The CDR3 DNA sequence: TGTGCCATGGGCCGTGGCGGGACCGGGGAGCTGTTTTTT. This encodes CAMGRGGTGELFF.

The V gene is TRBV4-3, the J gene TRBJ2-3; 15 nucleotides agree with TRBD2. This CDR3 contains 19 residues. Germline lookup yields CDR1 LGHNA and CDR2 YSLEER. The V gene end was trimmed by 1 base and the J gene end by 1 base; junction bases not matched to a gene: 6. Written as DNA, the CDR3 is TGCGCCAGCAGCCAAGGGACTAGCGGGGGGGCCGAAGGCACAGATACGCAGTATTTT. Translated: CASSQGTSGGAEGTDTQYF.

This rearrangement joins TRBV27 to TRBJ1-5; D is ambiguous. The CDR3 runs to 13 residues. Looked up from germline, CDR1 is MNHEY and CDR2 is SMNVEV (reference sequence). Trimming left V 6 bases short and J 0 bases short, with 6 bases between. The CDR3 is CASSFVSNQPQHF. The CDR3 DNA follows: TGTGCCAGCAGCTTCGTTAGCAATCAGCCCCAGCATTTT.

V usage is TRBV27 and J usage is TRBJ1-5, with 7 bases that match TRBD1. CDR3 size: 15 residues. The V gene's germline CDR1 is MNHEY and CDR2 SMNVEV (reference sequence). V gave up 8 bases and J gave up 4 bases; unmatched junction bases: 11. The CDR3 sequence: CASAPPGQRNQPQHF. CDR3 nucleotides: TGTGCCAGCGCCCCCCCGGGACAGAGGAATCAGCCCCAGCATTTT.

The chain recombines TRBV19 with TRBJ2-5; 8 bases agree with TRBD1. The CDR3 extends over 15 amino acids. Trimming removed 5 bases from V and 1 base from J; junction bases left unmatched: 6. Germline CDR1 and CDR2: LNHDA and SQIVND (reference sequence). This chain's CDR3 is CASSRTGKGQETQYF. The CDR3 nucleotides read TGTGCCAGTAGTCGGACAGGGAAGGGCCAAGAGACCCAGTACTTC.

The chain recombines TRBV18 with TRBJ1-3; 8 bases are a match to TRBD1. With 2 bases clipped from V and 5 bases from J, the junction kept 2 bases outside the gene matches. The CDR3 has 14 residues. Germline CDR1 is KGHSH and CDR2 is LQKENI. The CDR3 loop is CASSPGQGRNTIYF. The CDR3 DNA reads as TGTGCCAGCTCACCAGGACAGGGAAGAAACACCATATATTTT.